Included here is one T cell receptor (beta chain) sequence, with context. The sample has other DNA sequences that encode this CDR3 too. These data come from a study of blood T cell repertoires in COVID-19. Study at large: The samples span acute and convalescent COVID-19 from the United States, Italy and Spain. Sample material is recorded as cDNA or gDNA derived from T cells, B-cell-depleted T cells, or PBMCs.

In the authors' workflow: Scientists estimated how many nucleated cells there were by amplifying reference gene primers. The data were produced by immunoSEQ multiplex PCR, yet TCRdb's version contains in-frame clones alone and is incomplete. That table furnishes V, J and clone size, whereas the DNA furnished D and trimming. The table shows some 150,000 clones, with about 89% occurring only once. This TCR was sampled from a man aged 50 or older with active COVID-19. Material: peripheral blood.

CDR3 sequence: CASSTTLGGAYEQYF. In DNA, the CDR3 is TGTGCCAGCAGTACAACCTTGGGGGGGGCCTACGAGCAGTACTTC. This chain joins TRBV7-2 and TRBJ2-7, with 7 bases aligning to TRBD2. The CDR3 extends over 15 amino acids. Germline V gene sequence: CDR1 SGHTA, CDR2 FQGNSA. The V gene end was trimmed by 6 bases and the J gene end by 2 bases; junction bases not matched to a gene: 10.